The 25 T cell receptor beta chains below come from one sample, sequenced in a study of CD8 T cells in Susac syndrome. cDNA came from approximately 0.5 to 1 ug RNA primed by random hexamers. TCRdb used MiXCR to reprocess the immunoSEQ multiplex PCR reads, holding one entry per CDR3 protein. The sample comprises about 250,000 distinct CDR3 sequences, 93% of which are singletons, and around 0.07% rests with the top ten. Sequencing was carried out using CD4+ T cells from PBMCs. Receptors originate from a human donor with multiple sclerosis.

The chain couples TRBV23-1 to TRBJ2-7; no firm D call. TRBV23-1 is assigned to the ORF class and has an uncertain function. Trimming cost V 0 bases and J 4 bases, with 19 bases left between them. The CDR3 loop spans 17 amino acids. CDR3 in DNA: TGCGCCAGCAGTCAATCGGTGCCTCCGACCCGGTGGTACGAGCAGTACGTC. This sequence encodes CASSQSVPPTRWYEQYV.

V gene TRBV7-2 combines with J gene TRBJ1-5; D is unresolved. Looked up from germline, CDR1 is SGHTA and CDR2 is FQGNSA. The CDR3 consists of 13 residues. V lost 2 bases to trimming and J lost 6 bases, with 8 bases between them. CDR3 region: CASSLQEGQPQHF. The CDR3 DNA reads TGTGCCAGCAGCTTACAGGAGGGTCAGCCCCAGCATTTT.

V and J are TRBV2 and TRBJ1-5; D perhaps matches TRBD1 (6 bases). The V gene's germline CDR1 is SNHLY and CDR2 FYNNEI. Trimming left V 2 bases short and J 12 bases short, with 14 bases between. CDR3 size: 13 residues. CDR3 sequence: CASSEHRGSYQHF. CDR3 sequence (DNA): TGTGCCAGCAGTGAACATAGGGGGAGTTACCAGCATTTT. The full variable domain, rest sourced from reference TRBV2 and TRBJ1-5, is EPEVTQTPSHQVTQMGQEVILRCVPISNHLYFYWYRQILGQKVEFLVSFYNNEISEKSEIFDDQFSVERPDGSNFTLKIRSTKLEDSAMYFCASSEHRGSYQHFGDGTRLSIL.

The gene calls are TRBV28 and TRBJ2-4, with 7 nucleotides matching TRBD1. Germline values: CDR1 MDHEN, CDR2 SYDVKM. Trimming took 4 bases from V and 4 from J; bases not matched to a gene: 10. The CDR3 runs 16 residues. The CDR3 nucleotides are TGTGCCAGCAGTTCAGGGACAGATCATGTAAAAAACATTCAGTACTTC. Amino acids: CASSSGTDHVKNIQYF.

The V and J genes are TRBV28 and TRBJ1-6; 7 nucleotides align to TRBD1. V trimming: 1 base; J trimming: 1 base; junction bases outside the gene matches: 1. The CDR3 totals 16 residues. Germline V gene data show CDR1 as MDHEN and CDR2 as SYDVKM. This CDR3 reads CASSLLGQSYNSPLHF. CDR3 bases: TGTGCCAGCAGTTTATTGGGACAGTCCTATAATTCACCCCTCCACTTT. Together with reference TRBV28 and TRBJ1-6, the CDR3 gives the full variable domain: DVKVTQSSRYLVKRTGEKVFLECVQDMDHENMFWYRQDPGLGLRLIYFSYDVKMKEKGDIPEGYSVSREKKERFSLILESASTNQTSMYLCASSLLGQSYNSPLHFGNGTRLTVT.

This chain joins TRBV5-1 and TRBJ1-1; TRBD1 is a possible D gene (5 bases). V was clipped by 1 base and J by 1 base, with 17 bases between them. The CDR3 has 17 residues. Germline V gene lookup returns CDR1 SGHRS and CDR2 YFSETQ. The CDR3 sequence: CASSLQPGGLGNTEAFF. CDR3 DNA sequence: TGCGCCAGCAGCTTGCAGCCCGGGGGACTAGGGAACACTGAAGCTTTCTTT. Combining the CDR3 with reference TRBV5-1 and TRBJ1-1 gives the whole variable domain KAGVTQTPRYLIKTRGQQVTLSCSPISGHRSVSWYQQTPGQGLQFLFEYFSETQRNKGNFPGRFSGRQFSNSRSEMNVSTLELGDSALYLCASSLQPGGLGNTEAFFGQGTRLTVV.

The gene calls are TRBV20-1 and TRBJ2-3; TRBD1 matches 7 bases. Germline CDR1 reads DFQATT; CDR2 reads SNEGSKA (reference sequence). The J segment lost 10 bases and the V segment lost 6 bases, leaving 13 bases of the junction unmatched. The CDR3 covers 13 residues. CDR3 sequence reads: CSAKQGPGLSQYF. In nucleotides, the CDR3 is TGCAGTGCCAAACAGGGGCCAGGTCTTTCGCAGTATTTT.

The J gene is TRBJ2-3, the V gene TRBV15; TRBD1 agrees at 8 bases. Germline loops: CDR1 LNHNV, CDR2 YYDKDF (reference sequence). V shed 1 base and J 5 bases; nucleotides not matched to a gene: 11. The CDR3 has 17 amino acids. The CDR3 DNA reads as TGTGCCACCAGCAGAGGATCCGGTGGGACAGGTCTAGATACGCAGTATTTT. This sequence encodes CATSRGSGGTGLDTQYF.

The rearrangement joins TRBV5-6 to TRBJ1-1, with a tentative D call TRBD1 (6 bases). V was clipped by 0 bases and J by 5 bases, with 11 bases between them. Per germline, CDR1 SGHDT and CDR2 YYEEEE. The CDR3 is 14 amino acids. The CDR3 loop reads CASSLGRGGTEAFF. In nucleotides, the CDR3 is TGTGCCAGCAGCTTGGGCAGGGGTGGAACTGAAGCTTTCTTT. Drawing the rest from reference TRBV5-6 and TRBJ1-1, the complete variable domain is DAGVTQSPTHLIKTRGQQVTLRCSPKSGHDTVSWYQQALGQGPQFIFQYYEEEERQRGNFPDRFSGHQFPNYSSELNVNALLLGDSALYLCASSLGRGGTEAFFGQGTRLTVV.

V usage is TRBV30 and J usage is TRBJ1-6; 7 bases agree with TRBD1. Unmatched junction bases numbered 12, after V lost 0 bases and J lost 7 bases. This CDR3 is 17 amino acids long. Germline CDR1 reads GTSNPN; CDR2 reads SVGIG (reference sequence). CDR3 residues: CAWSVWRVTGRNSPLHF. The CDR3 nucleotides are TGTGCCTGGAGTGTTTGGCGAGTGACAGGGCGAAATTCACCCCTCCACTTT.

The V and J genes are TRBV15 and TRBJ2-2; D is undetermined. The V and J ends lost 2 bases and 3 bases respectively, with 4 bases between them. CDR1 LNHNV and CDR2 YYDKDF come from the germline V gene (reference sequence). The length of the CDR3 is 13 residues. The CDR3 protein is CATSRPDTGELFF. CDR3 DNA sequence: TGTGCCACCAGCAGACCAGACACCGGGGAGCTGTTTTTT. The full variable domain, in which reference TRBV15 and TRBJ2-2 provide the parts outside the CDR3, is DAMVIQNPRYQVTQFGKPVTLSCSQTLNHNVMYWYQQKSSQAPKLLFHYYDKDFNNEADTPDNFQSRRPNTSFCFLDIRSPGLGDTAMYLCATSRPDTGELFFGEGSRLTVL.

The chain recombines TRBV4-2 with TRBJ1-2; D possibly corresponds to TRBD1 (6 bases). The CDR3 runs to 17 residues. V was trimmed by 0 bases and J by 3 bases, leaving 17 bases between them. From germline, CDR1 is LGHNA and CDR2 YNFKEQ. CDR3 DNA: TGTGCCAGCAGCCAAGATCAGCGGGCAGGGGACCACTATGGCTACACCTTC. Translated: CASSQDQRAGDHYGYTF.

The chain has TRBV5-1 and TRBJ2-7; TRBD1 or TRBD2 may be the D gene (6 bases each). The CDR3 is 14 residues long. The V end was cut by 0 bases, the J end by 5 bases, with 12 bases between. Looked up from germline, CDR1 is SGHRS and CDR2 is YFSETQ. The CDR3 region is CASSLGGASNEQYV. CDR3 bases: TGCGCCAGCAGCTTGGGGGGGGCATCCAACGAGCAGTACGTC.

CDR3 in amino acids: CASSLAYEQFF. The CDR3 nucleotides are TGTGCCAGCAGCTTAGCTTATGAGCAGTTCTTC. V usage is TRBV7-2 and J usage is TRBJ2-1; D is uncertain. CDR1 is SGHTA, CDR2 FQGNSA, per germline. Trimming pared 0 bases from V and 8 bases from J, leaving 2 bases between. The CDR3 runs to 11 residues.

The chain is built from TRBV21-1 and TRBJ1-1; the table's D call of TRBD1 was not tested on the DNA. TRBV21-1 is designated a pseudogene. This CDR3 region has 16 residues. DNA for the CDR3: TGTGCCAGCAACCCTAGACTGACAGTCGGAGACACTGAAGCTTTCTTT. This codes for CASNPRLTVGDTEAFF.

The chain carries TRBV5-1 and TRBJ1-1, with no clear D. Germline V gene data show CDR1 as SGHRS and CDR2 as YFSETQ. With 6 bases removed from V and 2 bases from J, the gap between germline ends came to 11 bases. The CDR3 has 13 amino acids. CDR3 region: CASKEPQNTEAFF. The DNA for the CDR3 is TGCGCCAGCAAAGAGCCCCAAAACACTGAAGCTTTCTTT.

The rearrangement uses TRBV7-2 and TRBJ2-5; 9 nucleotides line up with TRBD1. The DNA matches TRBJ2-7 better at its end, which makes the J call doubtful. This CDR3 region has 15 residues. CDR1 and CDR2 from the germline V gene are SGHTA and FQGNSA. The CDR3 sequence: CASSLTQGARGEQYF. DNA of the CDR3: TGTGCCAGCAGCCTCACACAGGGGGCGAGGGGCGAGCAGTACTTC.

The chain joins TRBV7-9 to TRBJ1-2; the match to TRBD1 covers 7 bases. The germline gives CDR1 SEHNR, CDR2 FQNEAQ (reference sequence). After removal of 4 bases from V and 11 bases from J, the junction contained 7 bases not matched to a gene. The CDR3 is made up of 12 amino acids. The CDR3 DNA follows: TGTGCCAGCAGCTCCAACCAGGGGGTATACACCTTC. This codes for CASSSNQGVYTF.

The chain links TRBV10-3 to TRBJ2-7, with 7 nucleotides matching TRBD1. Germline V CDR1 and CDR2: ENHRY, SYGVKD. This CDR3 comprises 13 residues. Losses at the gene ends were 4 bases for V and 3 bases for J; bases not matched to a gene: 3. CDR3 coding DNA: TGTGCCATCAGTGGACAGGGCCGCTACGAGCAGTACTTC. It codes for CAISGQGRYEQYF.

This clonotype has only one observation. V is TRBV4-1 and J is TRBJ2-5, with 13 bases identical to TRBD2. Germline V gene lookup returns CDR1 MGHRA and CDR2 YSYEKL. The V and J ends lost 0 bases and 3 bases, in that order; junction bases with no gene match: 10. CDR3 size: 19 residues. The CDR3 DNA sequence: TGCGCCAGCAGCCAAGATCCGACTAGCGGGAGGAAATTTGAAGAGACCCAGTACTTC. It yields the protein CASSQDPTSGRKFEETQYF.

V gene TRBV20-1 combines with J gene TRBJ2-1; 12 bases line up with TRBD2. Germline CDR1 DFQATT, CDR2 SNEGSKA (reference sequence). The trim removed 3 bases at V and 5 bases at J, leaving 5 bases unmatched. The CDR3 is made up of 15 amino acids. DNA of the CDR3: TGCAGTGCTAGGGAGACTAGCGGGGGCCACAATGAGCAGTTCTTC. It is translated as CSARETSGGHNEQFF.

This sequence joins TRBV5-6 and TRBJ1-1, with 8 nucleotides matching TRBD1. The CDR3 is 14 residues long. Germline assignment: CDR1 SGHDT and CDR2 YYEEEE. V dropped 4 bases and J dropped 5; count of bases not matched to a gene: 7. The CDR3 nucleotides read TGTGCCAGCAGCACGGACAGGGTGTGGACTGAAGCTTTCTTT. This sequence encodes CASSTDRVWTEAFF.

V and J are TRBV6-6 and TRBJ2-1; 9 bases match TRBD1. Germline assignment: CDR1 MNHNY and CDR2 SVGAGI (reference sequence). The CDR3 is 16 residues long. The ends lost 7 bases at V and 4 bases at J; junction bases unmatched: 11. CDR3 region: CASTSTDRGGYNEQFF. CDR3 nucleotides: TGTGCCAGCACCTCAACGGACAGGGGAGGTTACAATGAGCAGTTCTTC.

The chain combines TRBV4-1 with TRBJ1-6, with no clear D. Trimming took 5 bases from V and 5 from J, leaving 10 bases between them. This CDR3 region has 14 residues. The germline V gene encodes CDR1 MGHRA and CDR2 YSYEKL. The CDR3 DNA is TGCGCCAGCAGCACAGCAGCAGATAATTCACCCCTCCACTTT. Translating it yields CASSTAADNSPLHF.

The J gene is TRBJ1-2, the V gene TRBV5-1; 7 bases map to TRBD1. CDR1 SGHRS and CDR2 YFSETQ come from the germline V gene. V was clipped by 1 base and J by 4 bases; unmatched bases: 7. The CDR3 extends over 15 amino acids. The CDR3 DNA follows: TGCGCCAGCAGCTTGTCGAGGGGGCCCCTCTATGGCTACACCTTC. It is translated as CASSLSRGPLYGYTF.